This section outlines one TCR beta chain sequence together with its context. No antigen is known for it. The data belong to a study of T cell responses to AZD1222 COVID-19 vaccine. Study-wide background: Second doses at about 4 or about 12 weeks were pooled. General study results and limits: Researchers report vaccine-associated CD4 TCRs spanning spike, with dominance at 160-218 and 743-854. Just a handful of AZD1222 recipients tested seropositive at baseline.

The CDR3 is 14 residues long. V trimming: 0 bases; J trimming: 7 bases; junction bases outside the gene matches: 7. The germline V gene encodes CDR1 GTSNPN and CDR2 SVGIG (reference sequence). This table comes from immunoSEQ multiplex PCR, and its TCRdb copy is limited to in-frame clones, with some not included. Of over 100,000 clones listed, 80% to 90% were seen once; the top ten hold less than 9.5%. The genes are TRBV30 and TRBJ1-2, with TRBD1 identical over 8 bases. Material: peripheral blood, obtained on day 0 of AZD1222 vaccination. The TCR comes from an adult in good health. CDR3 DNA: TGTGCCTGGAGTGTTAGGACAGGGAGTGTTGGCTACACCTTC. This gives the protein CAWSVRTGSVGYTF.